The T cell receptor beta chain under discussion was sequenced for a study of blood T cell repertoires in COVID-19. TCRdb's copy holds only in-frame clones and misses some; the assay was immunoSEQ multiplex PCR. Of 130,000 to 150,000 clones in the sample, 70% to 80% were seen once. Per germline, CDR1 SGHTA and CDR2 FQGNSA. The V end lost 2 bases, the J end lost 0 bases, and 14 bases lay between the germline ends. The CDR3 length is 17 residues. During active infection, Seattle patients enrolled and were then monitored through disease. The sequence came from a woman aged 70-85 years with COVID-19, enrolled during active disease. The V and J genes are TRBV7-2 and TRBJ1-3, with D uncertain. The sample comprised peripheral blood. The CDR3 bases are TGTGCCAGCAGCTTAAGTAGTGGTGCTTACTCTGGAAACACCATATATTTT. Protein product: CASSLSSGAYSGNTIYF.